The clone carrying this T cell receptor (beta chain) was detected many times. Assignments of participants to cohorts depended upon their own reported clinical history. The sample belongs to a study of blood T cell repertoires in COVID-19. Method: immunoSEQ multiplex PCR; TCRdb's copy keeps in-frame clones and lacks some. The profile covers under 500,000 clones, with 70% to 90% appearing a single time and approximately 2% taken by the ten largest. Germline values: CDR1 SQVTM, CDR2 ANQGSEA. Trimming removed 7 bases from V and 5 bases from J; junction bases left unmatched: 10. The CDR3 contains 14 residues.

V usage is TRBV29-1 and J usage is TRBJ2-1; 8 bases align to TRBD2. This receptor was identified in a woman aged 18-29 years with acute COVID-19. The sample taken for sequencing was PBMCs or T cells enriched from blood (not recorded which). The CDR3: CSALTSGPHNEQFF. The CDR3 nucleotides are TGCAGCGCCCTTACTAGCGGACCGCACAATGAGCAGTTCTTC.